The 27 T cell receptor beta chains below were found in one sample sequenced in a study of blood T cell repertoires in COVID-19. Clones were read by immunoSEQ multiplex PCR, and TCRdb kept only the in-frame ones, dropping some. The table records approximately 240,000 clones, approximately 81% of them present only once. Sequencing input: peripheral blood. These receptors all stem from a man aged 45-65 years who had recovered from COVID-19.

The V and J genes are TRBV7-2 and TRBJ2-7; perhaps TRBD1 as D (6 bases). CDR3 length: 13 amino acids. V was shortened by 2 bases and J by 3 bases, with 8 bases between the two germline ends. Germline CDR1 and CDR2: SGHTA and FQGNSA. CDR3 bases: TGTGCCAGCAGCTTAAACAGGGACTACGAGCAGTACTTC. Translation: CASSLNRDYEQYF.

J is TRBJ1-4 and V is TRBV6-1; D not certain. The V end was cut by 2 bases, the J end by 0 bases, with 10 bases between. This CDR3 region has 16 residues. In germline, CDR1 is MNHNS, CDR2 SASEGT. The CDR3 loop is CASSENSPATNEKLFF. The CDR3 DNA reads as TGTGCCAGCAGTGAAAACAGCCCCGCAACTAATGAAAAACTGTTTTTT.

The genes are TRBV5-1 and TRBJ2-1, with 9 bases lining up with TRBD1. Germline trimming cut 0 bases from V and 5 bases from J; bases unmatched to any gene: 6. The CDR3 has 16 residues. Germline V gene lookup returns CDR1 SGHRS and CDR2 YFSETQ. The CDR3 nucleotides are TGCGCCAGCAGCTTGGACCGACAGGGGGGAGACAATGAGCAGTTCTTC. This encodes CASSLDRQGGDNEQFF.

The CDR3 DNA reads TGTGCCAGCAGCTTAAGTAACAGCTTCTTAAACATTCAGTACTTC. Protein: CASSLSNSFLNIQYF. The chain employs TRBV5-8 and TRBJ2-4; no firm D call. The germline CDR1 and CDR2 sequences are SGHTS and YDEGEE. The CDR3 runs to 15 residues. Trimming took 2 bases from V and 6 from J, leaving 15 bases between them.

V usage is TRBV12-3 or TRBV12-4 and J usage is TRBJ2-5; 7 nucleotides align to TRBD1. The CDR3 is 13 residues long. The trim removed 6 bases at V and 4 bases at J, leaving 5 bases unmatched. The CDR3 region has the DNA TGTGCCAGCAGCAGACAGGGACGAGAGACCCAGTACTTC. It translates to CASSRQGRETQYF.

The chain joins TRBV20-1 to TRBJ2-7, with 13 bases lining up with TRBD2. The V gene's germline CDR1 is DFQATT and CDR2 SNEGSKA (reference sequence). The CDR3 consists of 15 residues. V shed 3 bases, J shed 1 base, and the junction held 3 bases outside the gene matches. The CDR3: CSASWGLAGSYEQYF. The DNA of the CDR3 is TGCAGTGCTAGTTGGGGACTAGCGGGATCCTACGAGCAGTACTTC.

This clone was counted once. The chain couples TRBV18 to TRBJ1-5; possibly TRBD1 for D (5 bases). CDR3 size: 15 residues. Germline V CDR1 and CDR2: KGHSH, LQKENI. The ends were cut back, 3 bases at V and 6 bases at J, with 15 bases in the middle. The DNA for the CDR3 is TGTGCCAGCTCACCCAGTGGGGGGGGTGTTCAGCCCCAGCATTTT. Protein: CASSPSGGGVQPQHF.

J is TRBJ1-5 and V is TRBV9; 8 nucleotides match TRBD1. This CDR3 comprises 18 residues. Germline V gene sequence: CDR1 SGDLS, CDR2 YYNGEE. V dropped 0 bases and J dropped 5; count of bases not matched to a gene: 13. The CDR3 DNA reads TGTGCCAGCAGCGTAGGTTTAGCGCGGACAGGGTGGGATCAGCCCCAGCATTTT. This gives the protein CASSVGLARTGWDQPQHF.

This chain uses TRBV13 with TRBJ1-1; no firm D call. In germline, CDR1 is PRHDT, CDR2 FYEKMQ (reference sequence). This CDR3 spans 16 amino acids. The V gene lost 1 base and the J gene lost 1 base, with 13 bases spanning the gap. In nucleotides, the CDR3 is TGTGCCAGCAGCTTAGTATCCTTATCCCGGAACACTGAAGCTTTCTTT. It encodes CASSLVSLSRNTEAFF.

V gene TRBV9 combines with J gene TRBJ1-2; no clear D. Germline CDR1 is SGDLS and CDR2 is YYNGEE. Trimming stripped 3 bases from V and 4 bases from J, with 7 bases between. CDR3 size: 12 residues. The CDR3 DNA reads as TGTGCCAGCAGCGGAGGCGTCTATGGCTACACCTTC. Its translation: CASSGGVYGYTF.

The genes are TRBV29-1 and TRBJ2-7; TRBD1 agrees at 7 bases. Per the germline V gene, CDR1 is SQVTM and CDR2 is ANQGSEA. This CDR3 has 14 amino acids. V lost 3 bases, J lost 2 bases, and 7 bases stayed unmatched. CDR3 amino acids: CSVDLGGSPYEQYF. DNA for the CDR3: TGCAGCGTTGATCTAGGGGGCAGTCCCTACGAGCAGTACTTC.

This clone was seen a few times. The rearrangement uses TRBV18 and TRBJ1-2; 7 bases line up with TRBD1. Germline V gives CDR1 KGHSH, CDR2 LQKENI. The CDR3 spans 16 residues. The V and J ends lost 1 base and 2 bases, in that order; junction bases with no gene match: 7. The CDR3 sequence: CASSPLQGLGNYGYTF. The CDR3 DNA sequence: TGTGCCAGCTCACCACTACAGGGGCTCGGGAACTATGGCTACACCTTC.

This clone was observed a few times. V gene TRBV3-1 (or the pseudogene TRBV3-2) combines with J gene TRBJ2-1, with 8 bases lining up with TRBD2. The V gene end was trimmed by 1 base and the J gene end by 3 bases; junction bases not matched to a gene: 5. Germline V gene lookup returns CDR1 LGHDT and CDR2 YNNKEL (reference sequence). This CDR3 is built from 16 residues. Here the CDR3 DNA reads TGTGCCAGCAGCCAAGTAACTAGCGGCCGCTACAATGAGCAGTTCTTC. Translation: CASSQVTSGRYNEQFF.

The V gene is TRBV30, the J gene TRBJ1-5; weak D call: TRBD1 (6 bases). Germline-derived CDR1 and CDR2 are GTSNPN and SVGIG (reference sequence). The CDR3 is 15 residues long. V was cut by 1 base and J by 4 bases, with 14 bases left in between. The DNA of the CDR3 is TGTGCCTGGAGTGGGGGGGGCCTACTTAATCAGCCCCAGCATTTT. It encodes CAWSGGGLLNQPQHF.

This chain joins TRBV5-4 and TRBJ2-3; the match to TRBD2 covers 11 bases. With V trimmed by 2 bases and J by 6 bases, 8 bases remained unmatched. The CDR3 contains 16 residues. Per the germline V gene, CDR1 is SGHNT and CDR2 is YYREEE (reference sequence). CDR3 coding DNA: TGTGCCAGCAGCTTCTATAGCGGGAGGGCGAGGGATACGCAGTATTTT. Its translation: CASSFYSGRARDTQYF.

The V call is TRBV28, the J call TRBJ1-1, with 7 positions matching TRBD1. The junction had 11 bases not matched to a gene; V was cut back by 5 bases and J by 5 bases. CDR3 length equals 15 residues. CDR1 is MDHEN and CDR2 is SYDVKM in the germline V gene. DNA of the CDR3: TGTGCCAGCAGTGGGGGGACAGCCCGCAGGACTGAAGCTTTCTTT. As protein: CASSGGTARRTEAFF. The variable domain in full, completed from reference TRBV28 and TRBJ1-1, reads DVKVTQSSRYLVKRTGEKVFLECVQDMDHENMFWYRQDPGLGLRLIYFSYDVKMKEKGDIPEGYSVSREKKERFSLILESASTNQTSMYLCASSGGTARRTEAFFGQGTRLTVV.

The V gene is TRBV5-6, the J gene TRBJ2-1; 7 bases map to TRBD2. Germline V gene data show CDR1 as SGHDT and CDR2 as YYEEEE. The CDR3 extends over 17 amino acids. Trimming at V came to 0 bases and at J to 0 bases, leaving 6 bases not matched to a gene. The CDR3 is CASSLEVAGLSYNEQFF. CDR3 bases: TGTGCCAGCAGCTTGGAGGTAGCGGGCCTCTCCTACAATGAGCAGTTCTTC.

This chain uses TRBV24-1 with TRBJ1-1, with 11 bases that match TRBD1. The J segment lost 7 bases and the V segment lost 3 bases, leaving 6 bases of the junction unmatched. Germline V gene sequence: CDR1 KGHDR, CDR2 SFDVKD. The length of the CDR3 is 15 residues. As DNA, the CDR3 is TGTGCCACCAGTGATGGTCCGGGACAGGGGGGTGAAGCTTTCTTT. It translates to CATSDGPGQGGEAFF.

The chain links TRBV19 to TRBJ1-5, with 10 bases lining up with TRBD1. The CDR3 length is 15 residues. Trimming cost V 7 bases and J 2 bases; bases outside gene matches: 5. In germline, CDR1 is LNHDA, CDR2 SQIVND (reference sequence). Here the CDR3 DNA reads TGTGCCAGTATGGCCGGGACAGGGGGCAATCAGCCCCAGCATTTT. It is translated as CASMAGTGGNQPQHF.

The chain links TRBV29-1 to TRBJ2-6, with a possible D match to TRBD1 (6 bases). The CDR3 extends over 15 amino acids. Looked up from germline, CDR1 is SQVTM and CDR2 is ANQGSEA. V was pared by 2 bases and J by 4 bases, with 12 bases between. This chain's CDR3 is CSVETRGSGANVLTF. The CDR3 region has the DNA TGCAGCGTTGAAACGAGGGGGTCAGGGGCCAACGTCCTGACTTTC.

The CDR3 loop is CASSELGSPTIEQYF. The CDR3 DNA reads TGTGCCAGCAGTGAATTGGGCAGCCCCACAATCGAGCAGTACTTC. The rearrangement links TRBV25-1 to TRBJ2-7; D uncertain. The germline gives CDR1 MGHDK, CDR2 SYGVNS. Trimming removed 1 base from V and 6 bases from J, with 16 bases in between. The CDR3 length is 15 residues.

J is TRBJ2-3 and V is TRBV12-1; TRBD2 is taken as the D call from the table, unchecked against the DNA. TRBV12-1 is an annotated pseudogene. CDR3 length equals 17 residues. This chain's CDR3 is CASSFSRLAGLADTQYF. The CDR3, as DNA: TGTGCCAGCAGCTTTTCGAGACTAGCGGGATTGGCAGATACGCAGTATTTT.

The chain links TRBV28 to TRBJ1-2; D unclear. V was trimmed by 6 bases and J by 6 bases, leaving 14 bases between them. The CDR3 has 13 amino acids. Germline CDR1 MDHEN, CDR2 SYDVKM. For the CDR3, the DNA is TGTGCCAGCAGACCCAGAGGTCGGGATGGCTACACCTTC. As protein: CASRPRGRDGYTF.

This clone was detected only a few times. The chain carries TRBV2 and TRBJ1-5; D uncertain. The CDR3 spans 14 residues. CDR1 and CDR2 from the germline V gene are SNHLY and FYNNEI. Trimming left V 5 bases short and J 0 bases short, with 8 bases between. CDR3 nucleotides: TGTGCCAGCAGTCCCATCTATAGCAATCAGCCCCAGCATTTT. It is translated as CASSPIYSNQPQHF. Looking up the rest from reference TRBV2 and TRBJ1-5 gives the full variable domain: EPEVTQTPSHQVTQMGQEVILRCVPISNHLYFYWYRQILGQKVEFLVSFYNNEISEKSEIFDDQFSVERPDGSNFTLKIRSTKLEDSAMYFCASSPIYSNQPQHFGDGTRLSIL.

The chain combines TRBV4-2 with TRBJ2-1; 13 bases agree with TRBD2. V lost 1 base to trimming and J lost 9 bases; unmatched junction nucleotides: 9. CDR1 is LGHNA, CDR2 YNFKEQ, per germline. This CDR3 spans 17 amino acids. DNA of the CDR3: TGTGCCAGCAGCCAAGGGAGGACTAGCGGGAGATCTAGTGAGCAGTTCTTC. Amino acid sequence: CASSQGRTSGRSSEQFF.

This clone turned up a few times. The chain links TRBV5-1 to TRBJ2-5, with D possibly matching TRBD1 (5 bases). The CDR3 covers 15 residues. Trimming removed 0 bases at V and 0 bases at J, with 9 bases between. Germline CDR1 and CDR2: SGHRS and YFSETQ. The CDR3 DNA follows: TGCGCCAGCAGCTTGGACAGGAAGAACCAAGAGACCCAGTACTTC. Its translation: CASSLDRKNQETQYF.

The CDR3: CASSLEADTQYF. The CDR3 DNA follows: TGTGCCAGCAGTTTAGAGGCAGATACGCAGTATTTT. This sequence joins TRBV2 and TRBJ2-3; D is undetermined. V lost 5 bases and J lost 4, with 7 bases in between. The length of the CDR3 is 12 residues. Germline V gene sequence: CDR1 SNHLY, CDR2 FYNNEI.